Shown below are 31 T cell receptor beta chains from a single sample sequenced in a study of identifying expanded T cells in peripheral blood (dated by TCRdb to the late 2010s). Receptors were amplified or captured by the immunoSEQ multiplex PCR assay. The source is immuneACCESS, and TCRdb retained only in-frame sequences with V and J called. Part of the clones is not carried over; for the studies checked, unresolved V genes explain less than half of this, and the remainder is unexplained. The table for this sample lists fewer than 130,000 clones; 85% to 90% of them were counted only once. The top ten hold about a sixth of the sample. Sequencing was performed on blood. Source of these receptors: a person between 18 and 75 years old in good health.

The genes are TRBV5-1 and TRBJ1-4; TRBD1 agrees at 7 bases. The CDR3 has 14 residues. V was clipped by 4 bases and J by 4 bases; unmatched bases: 4. Germline CDR1 and CDR2: SGHRS and YFSETQ. This CDR3 reads CASSLDRVNEKLFF. In DNA form, the CDR3 reads TGCGCCAGCAGCCTTGACAGGGTTAATGAAAAACTGTTTTTT.

The chain joins TRBV9 to TRBJ2-2, with D perhaps matching TRBD1 (6 bases). V was cut by 3 bases and J by 8 bases, with 14 bases left in between. CDR3 size: 14 residues. Germline V gene data show CDR1 as SGDLS and CDR2 as YYNGEE. In nucleotides, the CDR3 is TGTGCCAGCAGCGCCACAGGGCTAGGAGGGGAGCTGTTTTTT. This encodes CASSATGLGGELFF. Together with reference TRBV9 and TRBJ2-2, the CDR3 gives the full variable domain: DSGVTQTPKHLITATGQRVTLRCSPRSGDLSVYWYQQSLDQGLQFLIQYYNGEERAKGNILERFSAQQFPDLHSELNLSSLELGDSALYFCASSATGLGGELFFGEGSRLTVL.

V is TRBV7-9 and J is TRBJ1-2; TRBD1 matches at 8 bases. V dropped 3 bases and J dropped 4; count of bases not matched to a gene: 13. This CDR3 comprises 17 residues. The germline V gene has CDR1 SEHNR and CDR2 FQNEAQ (reference sequence). The CDR3 sequence: CASSFGAGGARPYGYTF. DNA for the CDR3: TGTGCCAGCAGCTTCGGGGCAGGGGGCGCAAGACCCTATGGCTACACCTTC.

The V gene is TRBV27, the J gene TRBJ2-5; the match to TRBD1 covers 8 bases. This CDR3 is built from 15 residues. Trimming took 5 bases from V and 4 from J; bases not matched to a gene: 9. In germline, CDR1 is MNHEY, CDR2 SMNVEV (reference sequence). The CDR3 nucleotides are TGTGCCAGCAGTCTTGGACAGGGTCTACGAGAGACCCAGTACTTC. It codes for CASSLGQGLRETQYF.

The rearrangement links TRBV4-3 to TRBJ1-1; D not resolved. Per germline, CDR1 LGHNA and CDR2 YSLEER. CDR3 length: 15 amino acids. With 0 bases removed from V and 7 bases from J, the gap between germline ends came to 15 bases. The CDR3 coding sequence is TGCGCCAGCAGCCAAGATCTGGGCCAGGCCCGTGAAGCTTTCTTT. Residues: CASSQDLGQAREAFF.

The chain uses TRBV30 and TRBJ1-4, with 7 bases lining up with TRBD1. Germline V gene lookup returns CDR1 GTSNPN and CDR2 SVGIG (reference sequence). Unmatched junction bases numbered 21, after V lost 8 bases and J lost 0 bases. CDR3 length equals 19 residues. CDR3 region: CAGEVEKPGTDATNEKLFF. The CDR3 nucleotides are TGTGCCGGGGAAGTAGAGAAACCCGGGACAGACGCAACTAATGAAAAACTGTTTTTT.

This chain links TRBV7-9 with TRBJ1-3; TRBD1 agrees at 8 bases. Germline lookup yields CDR1 SEHNR and CDR2 FQNEAQ (reference sequence). Trimming cost V 3 bases and J 2 bases; bases outside gene matches: 3. This CDR3 region has 15 residues. CDR3 loop: CASSFGTGTGNTIYF. The DNA for the CDR3 is TGTGCCAGCAGCTTCGGGACAGGAACTGGAAACACCATATATTTT.

The V call is TRBV27, the J call TRBJ2-5; D is uncertain. This CDR3 spans 11 amino acids. In germline, CDR1 is MNHEY, CDR2 SMNVEV (reference sequence). V dropped 6 bases and J dropped 5 bases, with 7 bases sitting between them. DNA of the CDR3: TGTGCCAGCAGAAAGTTTGAGACCCAGTACTTC. It is translated as CASRKFETQYF.

This chain connects TRBV6-1 to TRBJ2-5; D assignment may be TRBD1 or TRBD2 (5 bases each). The germline CDR1 and CDR2 sequences are MNHNS and SASEGT. The CDR3 spans 16 residues. V was pared by 1 base and J by 5 bases, with 17 bases between. The CDR3 DNA follows: TGTGCCAGCAGTGAAGTTTGGGGGAGCCTGATGGAGACCCAGTACTTC. It specifies CASSEVWGSLMETQYF.

The rearrangement links TRBV11-2 to TRBJ2-7; a possible D gene is TRBD1 (5 bases). This CDR3 has 13 amino acids. The germline V and J ends were trimmed by 1 base and 6 bases, with 10 bases remaining between them. Germline CDR1 SGHAT, CDR2 FQNNGV. The CDR3 DNA sequence: TGTGCCAGCAGCTTAGTGGCAGGGCGCGAGCAGTACTTC. Residues: CASSLVAGREQYF.

The rearrangement links TRBV7-9 to TRBJ1-1; unclear D gene. The V gene lost 1 base and the J gene lost 5 bases, with 5 bases spanning the gap. This CDR3 has 12 residues. Germline V CDR1 and CDR2: SEHNR, FQNEAQ (reference sequence). CDR3 residues: CASSLGRTEAFF. CDR3 coding DNA: TGTGCCAGCAGCTTAGGACGGACTGAAGCTTTCTTT.

The J gene is TRBJ2-1, the V gene TRBV30; 8 bases map to TRBD1. With V trimmed by 1 base and J by 9 bases, 5 bases remained unmatched. Germline CDR1 is GTSNPN and CDR2 is SVGIG (reference sequence). The CDR3 contains 13 residues. CDR3 protein: CAWSAFDRGEQFF. Here the CDR3 DNA reads TGTGCCTGGAGTGCGTTCGACAGGGGTGAGCAGTTCTTC.

The gene calls are TRBV10-3 and TRBJ1-1; D is possibly TRBD1 (5 bases). CDR1 is ENHRY and CDR2 is SYGVKD in the germline V gene. The V gene lost 0 bases and the J gene lost 2 bases, with 10 bases spanning the gap. The CDR3 contains 15 residues. CDR3 in amino acids: CAISESGGANTEAFF. CDR3 DNA: TGTGCCATCAGTGAGTCAGGAGGGGCTAACACTGAAGCTTTCTTT.

This chain uses TRBV11-2 with TRBJ2-2, with TRBD2 matching over 9 bases. The length of the CDR3 is 15 residues. CDR1 SGHAT and CDR2 FQNNGV come from the germline V gene. V shed 7 bases and J 1 base; nucleotides not matched to a gene: 4. In nucleotides, the CDR3 is TGTGCCAGCACCCCGACTAGCGGGAACACCGGGGAGCTGTTTTTT. Translation: CASTPTSGNTGELFF.

J is TRBJ2-7 and V is TRBV19, with 10 bases matching TRBD1. Germline V gives CDR1 LNHDA, CDR2 SQIVND (reference sequence). V gave up 4 bases and J gave up 5 bases; unmatched junction bases: 8. CDR3 length equals 15 residues. CDR3 coding DNA: TGTGCCAGTAGTACCTGGGACAGGGGCGTACACGAGCAGTACTTC. It is translated as CASSTWDRGVHEQYF.

The J gene is TRBJ2-3, the V gene TRBV7-2; TRBD2 aligns across 11 bases. The trim removed 2 bases at V and 4 bases at J, leaving 5 bases unmatched. The CDR3 covers 16 residues. CDR1 SGHTA and CDR2 FQGNSA come from the germline V gene. In nucleotides, the CDR3 is TGTGCCAGCAGCTTATTTAGCGGGGGGGCCTCAGATACGCAGTATTTT. It yields the protein CASSLFSGGASDTQYF.

V gene TRBV5-4 combines with J gene TRBJ1-3; no firm D call. The V end lost 4 bases, the J end lost 0 bases, and 14 bases lay between the germline ends. The CDR3 is 16 residues long. Germline lookup yields CDR1 SGHNT and CDR2 YYREEE (reference sequence). CDR3 DNA sequence: TGTGCCAGCAGCCCGGGCCCGGACGGCTCTGGAAACACCATATATTTT. Protein: CASSPGPDGSGNTIYF.

The chain links TRBV7-9 to TRBJ1-4; the match to TRBD1 covers 10 bases. Germline loops: CDR1 SEHNR, CDR2 FQNEAQ (reference sequence). The CDR3 runs to 14 residues. The V gene end was trimmed by 5 bases and the J gene end by 5 bases; junction bases not matched to a gene: 2. CDR3 protein: CASSQDRGNEKLFF. As DNA, the CDR3 is TGTGCCAGCAGCCAGGACAGGGGGAATGAAAAACTGTTTTTT.

The gene calls are TRBV11-2 and TRBJ1-2, with D maybe TRBD1 (5 bases). Germline V gene lookup returns CDR1 SGHAT and CDR2 FQNNGV. This CDR3 contains 15 residues. With 7 bases removed from V and 4 bases from J, the gap between germline ends came to 19 bases. CDR3 sequence reads: CASILGPGESYGYTF. In nucleotides, the CDR3 is TGTGCCAGCATCCTTGGCCCGGGGGAATCCTATGGCTACACCTTC.

The chain carries TRBV6-6 and TRBJ1-6; 7 nucleotides align to TRBD1. The CDR3 totals 14 residues. Trimming removed 5 bases from V and 6 bases from J; junction bases left unmatched: 4. Germline loops: CDR1 MNHNY, CDR2 SVGAGI (reference sequence). This CDR3 reads CASSLRDSNSPLHF. Here the CDR3 DNA reads TGTGCCAGCAGTCTACGGGACAGTAATTCACCCCTCCACTTT.

The rearrangement uses TRBV5-1 and TRBJ1-4, with 11 bases identical to TRBD1. Germline V gene data show CDR1 as SGHRS and CDR2 as YFSETQ. Trimming removed 5 bases from V and 3 bases from J; junction bases left unmatched: 6. The CDR3 runs to 16 residues. The CDR3 region is CASSPGTGGSNEKLFF. The DNA of the CDR3 is TGCGCCAGCAGTCCCGGGACAGGGGGGTCTAATGAAAAACTGTTTTTT.

The chain has TRBV6-9 and TRBJ1-5; D may be TRBD1 (6 bases). Germline loops: CDR1 MNHGY, CDR2 SVAAGI. The CDR3 runs 15 residues. The ends were cut back, 6 bases at V and 6 bases at J, with 18 bases in the middle. CDR3 nucleotide sequence: TGTGCCAGCAGCCCGGGGGGGACATCGCGTCAGCCCCAGCATTTT. Protein sequence: CASSPGGTSRQPQHF.

V is TRBV10-3 and J is TRBJ2-3, with D uncertain. Looked up from germline, CDR1 is ENHRY and CDR2 is SYGVKD. The length of the CDR3 is 14 residues. With 0 bases removed from V and 2 bases from J, the gap between germline ends came to 6 bases. CDR3 loop: CAISESQDTDTQYF. The CDR3 bases are TGTGCCATCAGTGAGTCGCAGGACACAGATACGCAGTATTTT.

V gene TRBV27 combines with J gene TRBJ2-7; tentatively, D is TRBD1 (5 bases). Trimming took 3 bases from V and 1 from J, leaving 13 bases between them. Germline lookup yields CDR1 MNHEY and CDR2 SMNVEV (reference sequence). This CDR3 contains 15 residues. CDR3 DNA sequence: TGTGCCAGCAGTTTGGGTTCAGGGATTTCCTACGAGCAGTACTTC. Encoded protein: CASSLGSGISYEQYF.

The chain's CDR3 is CATRGYSNQPQHF. CDR3 DNA: TGTGCCACCAGGGGTTATAGCAATCAGCCCCAGCATTTT. This sequence joins TRBV10-3 and TRBJ1-5, with D perhaps matching TRBD1 (6 bases). V was cut by 10 bases and J by 0 bases, with 10 bases left in between. The CDR3 spans 13 residues. Germline CDR1 ENHRY, CDR2 SYGVKD.

The V and J genes are TRBV7-9 and TRBJ2-5, with 11 positions matching TRBD1. The length of the CDR3 is 17 residues. Trimming took 5 bases from V and 7 from J; bases not matched to a gene: 15. CDR1 is SEHNR, CDR2 FQNEAQ, per germline (reference sequence). The CDR3 here is CASSNRDRGKWSGTQYF. The CDR3 nucleotides read TGTGCCAGCAGCAACCGGGACAGGGGGAAGTGGTCGGGGACCCAGTACTTC.

There are many counts of this clone. V usage is TRBV2 and J usage is TRBJ2-2; D uncertain. Trimming took off 8 bases at V and 6 bases at J, with 19 bases between the two ends. The CDR3 is made up of 15 amino acids. CDR1 SNHLY and CDR2 FYNNEI come from the germline V gene. The CDR3 region has the DNA TGTGCCAGCTCCCACGGCACAGTTGCACCCGGGGAGCTGTTTTTT. Amino acid sequence: CASSHGTVAPGELFF.

The table lists this clone with a count of one. This sequence joins TRBV4-3 and TRBJ2-1; tentatively, D is TRBD1 (5 bases). The CDR3 is 17 residues long. V was cut by 0 bases and J by 1 base, with 13 bases left in between. Germline loops: CDR1 LGHNA, CDR2 YSLEER. The CDR3 nucleotides are TGCGCCAGCAGCCAAGATAGGCAGGGCCTATCCTACAATGAGCAGTTCTTC. It is translated as CASSQDRQGLSYNEQFF.

This sequence joins TRBV25-1 and TRBJ2-5; TRBD2 might be the D (5 bases). This CDR3 region has 13 residues. V lost 4 bases and J lost 2, with 8 bases in between. Germline V gene sequence: CDR1 MGHDK, CDR2 SYGVNS. The CDR3 bases are TGTGCCAGCAGTGGGACTCATCAAGAGACCCAGTACTTC. This encodes CASSGTHQETQYF. Combining the CDR3 with reference TRBV25-1 and TRBJ2-5 gives the whole variable domain EADIYQTPRYLVIGTGKKITLECSQTMGHDKMYWYQQDPGMELHLIHYSYGVNSTEKGDLSSESTVSRIRTEHFPLTLESARPSHTSQYLCASSGTHQETQYFGPGTRLLVL.

This rearrangement joins TRBV2 to TRBJ1-4; D gene uncertain. V was cut by 3 bases and J by 2 bases, with 13 bases left in between. The CDR3 contains 16 residues. CDR1 and CDR2 from the germline V gene are SNHLY and FYNNEI. CDR3 protein: CASSEDRGRTNEKLFF. The CDR3 region has the DNA TGTGCCAGCAGTGAGGACCGGGGTCGGACTAATGAAAAACTGTTTTTT.

The J gene is TRBJ1-1, the V gene TRBV6-5; 7 bases map to TRBD1. With 5 bases clipped from V and 4 bases from J, the junction kept 10 bases outside the gene matches. The germline V gene encodes CDR1 MNHEY and CDR2 SVGAGI. This CDR3 contains 15 residues. CDR3 amino acids: CASSPRVSGGTEAFF. As DNA, the CDR3 is TGTGCCAGCAGTCCCCGGGTATCAGGGGGCACTGAAGCTTTCTTT.